These 22 T cell receptor beta chains originate from one sample sequenced in a study of neoadjuvant anti-PD-1 for oral cavity cancer. TCRdb's table, derived via immunoSEQ multiplex PCR, lists solely in-frame clones and lacks some. This repertoire shows around 68,000 clones, 86% found once; its top ten account for 2.5% to 3%. Sample time point: after neoadjuvant nivolumab, at surgical resection. Sequenced here: PBMCs, sampled after nivolumab (anti-PD-1) treatment. The receptors derive from a person aged 40 to 85 with oral cavity squamous cell carcinoma.

This clone has only a few counts. The J gene is TRBJ1-5, the V gene TRBV18; 7 bases are shared with TRBD1. The CDR3 runs 16 residues. The germline gives CDR1 KGHSH, CDR2 LQKENI. The ends lost 4 bases at V and 3 bases at J; junction bases unmatched: 9. The CDR3 region is CASSQVGQGVNQPQHF. The CDR3 region has the DNA TGTGCCAGCTCACAGGTTGGCCAGGGGGTCAATCAGCCCCAGCATTTT. The complete variable domain, with remaining parts taken from reference TRBV18 and TRBJ1-5, reads NAGVMQNPRHLVRRRGQEARLRCSPMKGHSHVYWYRQLPEEGLKFMVYLQKENIIDESGMPKERFSAEFPKEGPSILRIQQVVRGDSAAYFCASSQVGQGVNQPQHFGDGTRLSIL.

This chain links TRBV6-5 with TRBJ2-2; D uncertain. V lost 4 bases and J lost 10, with 13 bases in between. CDR3 size: 13 residues. Germline-derived CDR1 and CDR2 are MNHEY and SVGAGI. Here the CDR3 DNA reads TGTGCCAGCAGTTCCCGCCGGTCCCAGGAGCTGTTTTTT. Residues: CASSSRRSQELFF.

The chain couples TRBV30 to TRBJ2-5; 7 bases line up with TRBD2. The CDR3 consists of 13 residues. The V gene's germline CDR1 is GTSNPN and CDR2 SVGIG (reference sequence). V dropped 3 bases and J dropped 5; count of bases not matched to a gene: 6. This CDR3 reads CAWRGGVFETQYF. CDR3 nucleotides: TGTGCCTGGAGGGGGGGGGTTTTTGAGACCCAGTACTTC.

Only one count was recorded for this clone. This chain uses TRBV7-9 with TRBJ2-1; 11 nucleotides agree with TRBD2. This CDR3 comprises 17 residues. The germline gives CDR1 SEHNR, CDR2 FQNEAQ (reference sequence). V dropped 5 bases and J dropped 1; count of bases not matched to a gene: 7. DNA for the CDR3: TGTGCCAGCAGCCAACGGACTAGCGGGCATTCCTACAATGAGCAGTTCTTC. Its translation is CASSQRTSGHSYNEQFF.

The count of this clone is one. At one end, the junction sequence differs from germline, possibly due to a read error. The J gene is TRBJ2-5, the V gene TRBV7-6, with D possibly being TRBD2 (7 bases). The CDR3 sequence is 16 residues long. Looked up from germline, CDR1 is SGHVS and CDR2 is FNYEAQ. CDR3 in amino acids: CASSLAGRGPQETQYF. The CDR3 nucleotides are TGTGCCAGCAGCCTAGCAGGGCGGGGGCCGCAAGAGACCCAGTACTTC.

The V and J genes are TRBV11-3 and TRBJ2-2, with 7 positions matching TRBD2. This CDR3 spans 15 amino acids. From germline, CDR1 is SGHNT and CDR2 YENEEA. Germline trimming cut 1 base from V and 6 bases from J; bases unmatched to any gene: 5. CDR3 coding DNA: TGTGCCAGCAGCTTAGGGGGCGCGGGGGCCGGGGAGCTGTTTTTT. Its protein product is CASSLGGAGAGELFF.

The chain uses TRBV5-4 and TRBJ1-1; the D is unclear. Trimming cost V 4 bases and J 3 bases, with 16 bases left between them. CDR3 length: 15 residues. Germline loops: CDR1 SGHNT, CDR2 YYREEE (reference sequence). The CDR3 nucleotides read TGTGCCAGCAGCCCCACGCGGGAGGCGGACACTGAAGCTTTCTTT. Protein sequence: CASSPTREADTEAFF.

This chain links TRBV29-1 with TRBJ2-7; perhaps TRBD1 as D (6 bases). The CDR3 totals 12 residues. Between the trimmed V and J ends, which lost 4 bases and 3 bases, there was a span of 10 bases. Germline V lookup: CDR1 SQVTM, CDR2 ANQGSEA. CDR3 sequence: CSVGQDNYEQYF. The DNA for the CDR3 is TGCAGCGTTGGACAGGATAACTACGAGCAGTACTTC.

The V and J genes are TRBV29-1 and TRBJ2-5, with 12 bases identical to TRBD2. The CDR3 covers 15 residues. J was trimmed by 1 base and V by 3 bases; bases with no gene match: 3. CDR1 SQVTM and CDR2 ANQGSEA come from the germline V gene. CDR3 nucleotides: TGCAGCGTTGAGTCTAGCGGGAGGGCCCAAGAGACCCAGTACTTC. This sequence encodes CSVESSGRAQETQYF. Combining the CDR3 with reference TRBV29-1 and TRBJ2-5 gives the whole variable domain SAVISQKPSRDICQRGTSLTIQCQVDSQVTMMFWYRQQPGQSLTLIATANQGSEATYESGFVIDKFPISRPNLTFSTLTVSNMSPEDSSIYLCSVESSGRAQETQYFGPGTRLLVL.

The chain combines TRBV11-3 with TRBJ2-2; the match to TRBD1 covers 8 bases. CDR1 is SGHNT and CDR2 is YENEEA in the germline V gene. V trimming: 5 bases; J trimming: 4 bases; junction bases outside the gene matches: 6. The CDR3 is 15 residues long. Written as DNA, the CDR3 is TGTGCCAGCAGCGCAGGGGGCACCTCCACCGGGGAGCTGTTTTTT. It translates to CASSAGGTSTGELFF.

This CDR3 reads CASSLDGTGGYGYTF. In DNA form, the CDR3 reads TGCGCCAGCAGCTTGGACGGGACAGGGGGCTATGGCTACACCTTC. The gene calls are TRBV5-1 and TRBJ1-2; 11 bases line up with TRBD1. Germline loops: CDR1 SGHRS, CDR2 YFSETQ. After removal of 0 bases from V and 4 bases from J, the junction contained 2 bases not matched to a gene. This CDR3 comprises 15 residues.

V and J are TRBV28 and TRBJ2-1, with 12 bases lining up with TRBD2. Germline V gives CDR1 MDHEN, CDR2 SYDVKM. This CDR3 comprises 16 residues. Germline trimming cut 3 bases from V and 7 bases from J; bases unmatched to any gene: 7. CDR3 nucleotides: TGTGCCAGCAGTTTGAGCGGGACTAGCGGGTGGAATGAGCAGTTCTTC. It codes for CASSLSGTSGWNEQFF.

V gene TRBV20-1 combines with J gene TRBJ1-1; D is undetermined. The V gene lost 6 bases and the J gene lost 4 bases, with 9 bases spanning the gap. The length of the CDR3 is 11 residues. Germline CDR1 and CDR2: DFQATT and SNEGSKA (reference sequence). This CDR3 reads CSARAFTEAFF. CDR3 nucleotides: TGCAGTGCCCGGGCCTTCACTGAAGCTTTCTTT.

This chain joins TRBV5-1 and TRBJ1-1; 11 bases line up with TRBD1. The CDR3 spans 15 residues. J lost 5 bases, V lost 3 bases, and 6 bases had no gene match. Germline assignment: CDR1 SGHRS and CDR2 YFSETQ. CDR3: CASSWGQGVLTEAFF. As DNA, the CDR3 is TGCGCCAGCAGCTGGGGACAGGGGGTACTGACTGAAGCTTTCTTT. The variable domain in full, with the rest retrieved from reference TRBV5-1 and TRBJ1-1, is KAGVTQTPRYLIKTRGQQVTLSCSPISGHRSVSWYQQTPGQGLQFLFEYFSETQRNKGNFPGRFSGRQFSNSRSEMNVSTLELGDSALYLCASSWGQGVLTEAFFGQGTRLTVV.

This chain uses TRBV2 with TRBJ2-1, with 8 nucleotides matching TRBD2. With V trimmed by 6 bases and J by 15 bases, 13 bases remained unmatched. Germline V CDR1 and CDR2: SNHLY, FYNNEI. The CDR3 sequence is 13 residues long. The CDR3 region has the DNA TGTGCCAGCAGGTCAGAGCGGGAGCAGACTGGGTTCTTC. It codes for CASRSEREQTGFF.

This clone was detected only once. The rearrangement uses TRBV4-1 and TRBJ1-4, with D possibly TRBD1 on 5 matching bases. This CDR3 is built from 12 residues. V lost 4 bases to trimming and J lost 7 bases, with 7 bases between them. Germline V gene sequence: CDR1 MGHRA, CDR2 YSYEKL. The CDR3 sequence: CASSPDSEKLFF. Written as DNA, the CDR3 is TGCGCCAGCAGCCCAGACAGTGAAAAACTGTTTTTT.

The CDR3 spells CASRQERVTEAFF. The CDR3 DNA reads as TGTGCCAGCAGGCAAGAAAGGGTTACTGAAGCTTTCTTT. The chain recombines TRBV5-4 with TRBJ1-1; no clear D gene. Germline CDR1 is SGHNT and CDR2 is YYREEE (reference sequence). Trimming took 5 bases from V and 5 from J, leaving 13 bases between them. The CDR3 consists of 13 residues.

V usage is TRBV5-6 and J usage is TRBJ2-2, with no clear D. V dropped 2 bases and J dropped 6 bases, with 2 bases sitting between them. Germline-derived CDR1 and CDR2 are SGHDT and YYEEEE. This CDR3 comprises 11 residues. CDR3 coding DNA: TGTGCCAGCAGCTTATCCGGGGAGCTGTTTTTT. It yields the protein CASSLSGELFF.

This chain joins TRBV13 and TRBJ1-6; D may be TRBD1 (5 bases). The CDR3 runs to 14 residues. Per germline, CDR1 PRHDT and CDR2 FYEKMQ (reference sequence). V was trimmed by 2 bases and J by 9 bases, leaving 11 bases between them. The CDR3 is CASSLTGSTSPLHF. CDR3 bases: TGTGCCAGCAGCTTAACAGGTTCCACTTCACCCCTCCACTTT.

The chain uses TRBV27 and TRBJ2-3, with 14 bases fitting TRBD2. The ends lost 4 bases at V and 3 bases at J; junction bases unmatched: 6. The germline gives CDR1 MNHEY, CDR2 SMNVEV (reference sequence). The CDR3 is 17 residues long. The CDR3 protein is CASSSRLAGGWTDTQYF. The DNA for the CDR3 is TGTGCCAGCAGTTCAAGACTAGCGGGAGGGTGGACAGATACGCAGTATTTT.

The CDR3 sequence: CASSPSGGSGTDTQYF. Written as DNA, the CDR3 is TGTGCCAGCAGCCCATCGGGGGGTAGCGGGACAGATACGCAGTATTTT. V usage is TRBV9 and J usage is TRBJ2-3; TRBD2 matches at 7 bases. V shed 4 bases and J 3 bases; nucleotides not matched to a gene: 11. The CDR3 covers 16 residues. Germline V gene data show CDR1 as SGDLS and CDR2 as YYNGEE.

The V and J genes are TRBV5-5 and TRBJ1-5; 8 positions agree with TRBD1. Losses at the gene ends were 4 bases for V and 6 bases for J; bases not matched to a gene: 3. The CDR3 has 13 residues. Germline V gene sequence: CDR1 SGHKS, CDR2 YYEKEE (reference sequence). The CDR3 DNA sequence: TGTGCCAGCAGCCCGGACAGGGCTCAGCCCCAGCATTTT. It encodes CASSPDRAQPQHF.